The present T cell receptor beta chain was sequenced within a study of OX40 agonist ivuxolimab in advanced cancers. Assay: immunoSEQ multiplex PCR; the TCRdb copy retains only in-frame clones and omits some. The sample lists around 49,000 clones; around nine tenths were seen once. The sample consisted of CD4+ or CD8+ T cells sorted from blood, taken in a trial of the OX40 agonist ivuxolimab. This sequence originates from an adult with an advanced solid tumor such as melanoma, head and neck, liver or kidney cancer.

CDR3 loop: CASMEWKGHDTQYF. In DNA form, the CDR3 reads TGCGCCAGCATGGAATGGAAGGGACATGATACGCAGTATTTT. J is TRBJ2-3 and V is TRBV10-2, with D perhaps TRBD1 (6 bases). CDR3 length: 14 amino acids. From germline, CDR1 is WSHSY and CDR2 SAAADI. V was trimmed by 7 bases and J by 6 bases, leaving 17 bases between them.